The 14 T cell receptor beta chains below all came from one sample that was sequenced in a study of cytomegalovirus exposure and HLA in healthy donors. The PCR used 60 Vbeta and 13 Jbeta primers. The table came from immunoSEQ multiplex PCR; TCRdb's copy has only in-frame clones and leaves some out. The sample includes 50,000 to 70,000 clones. Sequenced input: PBMCs. These receptors were taken from a woman younger than 30 in good health and CMV-seronegative.

This chain connects TRBV15 to TRBJ2-7; TRBD1 matches at 9 bases. With V trimmed by 2 bases and J by 0 bases, 2 bases remained unmatched. Germline CDR1 LNHNV, CDR2 YYDKDF (reference sequence). This CDR3 is 15 amino acids long. This chain's CDR3 is CATSRPGQGSYEQYF. The CDR3 DNA reads as TGTGCCACCAGCAGACCGGGACAGGGCTCCTACGAGCAGTACTTC.

The chain couples TRBV4-2 to TRBJ2-3; 9 nucleotides match TRBD2. J was trimmed by 4 bases and V by 0 bases; bases with no gene match: 5. This CDR3 is 16 amino acids long. Germline lookup yields CDR1 LGHNA and CDR2 YNFKEQ. The CDR3 sequence: CASSQDSAGGPDTQYF. CDR3 DNA: TGTGCCAGCAGCCAAGATTCGGCGGGGGGGCCAGATACGCAGTATTTT.

The DNA for the CDR3 is TGCGCCAGCACACCGGGACAGAACTACGAGCAGTACTTC. This translates into CASTPGQNYEQYF. The V call is TRBV5-1, the J call TRBJ2-7; 7 nucleotides align to TRBD1. This CDR3 is 13 amino acids long. Germline CDR1 is SGHRS and CDR2 is YFSETQ. After removal of 6 bases from V and 3 bases from J, the junction contained 6 bases not matched to a gene.

The rearrangement uses TRBV6-5 and TRBJ1-3; perhaps TRBD1 as D (5 bases). The CDR3 runs 15 residues. The germline V and J ends were trimmed by 5 bases and 0 bases, with 11 bases remaining between them. Germline lookup yields CDR1 MNHEY and CDR2 SVGAGI. The chain's CDR3 is CASSRGTTSGNTIYF. CDR3 sequence (DNA): TGTGCCAGCAGTCGGGGGACTACCTCTGGAAACACCATATATTTT.

Comments on this clone: Sequence at one end of the junction differs from germline and may be a read error. V usage is TRBV7-7 and J usage is TRBJ2-7, with 13 bases lining up with TRBD2. Looked up from germline, CDR1 is SSHAT and CDR2 is FNYEAQ (reference sequence). The CDR3 consists of 15 residues. In DNA form, the CDR3 reads TGTGCTAGCAGCCCCGGGACTAGCGGGGCCTACGAGCAGTACTTC. Translated, it gives CASSPGTSGAYEQYF.

The chain is built from TRBV7-8 and TRBJ1-1; a possible D gene is TRBD1 (6 bases). Between the trimmed V and J ends, which lost 0 bases and 3 bases, there was a span of 14 bases. The germline CDR1 and CDR2 sequences are SGHVS and FQNEAQ. There are 16 residues in the CDR3. For the CDR3, the DNA is TGTGCCAGCAGCTTAGCCGAGGCAGGGACATACACTGAAGCTTTCTTT. This translates into CASSLAEAGTYTEAFF.

The chain combines TRBV2 with TRBJ2-5; D might be TRBD2 (5 bases). The CDR3 extends over 11 amino acids. V dropped 9 bases and J dropped 5 bases, with 10 bases sitting between them. In germline, CDR1 is SNHLY, CDR2 FYNNEI. The CDR3 DNA sequence: TGTGCCAGAACGCGAGGGGAGACCCAGTACTTC. Protein sequence: CARTRGETQYF.

The rearrangement uses TRBV29-1 and TRBJ1-2; D not certain. V lost 6 bases, J lost 4 bases, and 15 bases lay in between. The germline V gene encodes CDR1 SQVTM and CDR2 ANQGSEA. The CDR3 contains 13 residues. CDR3 DNA: TGCAGCGTGCCTGGGGAGTTGGTCTATGGCTACACCTTC. Translated: CSVPGELVYGYTF.

The rearrangement links TRBV6-5 to TRBJ1-2; 9 positions match TRBD1. V was pared by 6 bases and J by 6 bases, with 8 bases of the junction left unmatched. The germline CDR1 and CDR2 sequences are MNHEY and SVGAGI. The CDR3 totals 14 residues. As DNA, the CDR3 is TGTGCCAGCAGCCCTTCCGGGACAGGGAATGGCTACACCTTC. Residues: CASSPSGTGNGYTF.

This chain joins TRBV15 and TRBJ1-2, with TRBD1 matching 8 bases. Germline CDR1 is LNHNV and CDR2 is YYDKDF (reference sequence). CDR3 length: 14 residues. The V gene end was trimmed by 0 bases and the J gene end by 7 bases; junction bases not matched to a gene: 4. In DNA, the CDR3 is TGTGCCACCAGCAGAGATGGCAGGGGGCCTGGCTACACCTTC. As protein: CATSRDGRGPGYTF.

The chain employs TRBV6-5 and TRBJ2-7; 9 nucleotides agree with TRBD1. CDR1 and CDR2 (germline): MNHEY, SVGAGI. Germline trimming cut 5 bases from V and 10 bases from J; bases unmatched to any gene: 6. CDR3 size: 12 residues. The CDR3 protein is CASSPGQGQQYF. DNA for the CDR3: TGTGCCAGCAGTCCGGGACAGGGACAACAGTACTTC.

This chain connects TRBV6-1 to TRBJ2-3; 7 bases line up with TRBD1. After removal of 11 bases from V and 2 bases from J, the junction contained 10 bases not matched to a gene. From germline, CDR1 is MNHNS and CDR2 SASEGT. The CDR3 loop spans 14 amino acids. The chain's CDR3 is CAGAGGLYTDTQYF. The CDR3 DNA is TGTGCCGGGGCAGGGGGATTATACACAGATACGCAGTATTTT.

The chain has TRBV14 and TRBJ1-1; possibly TRBD1 for D (5 bases). The ends were cut back, 2 bases at V and 6 bases at J, with 19 bases in the middle. CDR3 length equals 16 residues. Germline values: CDR1 SGHDN, CDR2 FVKESK. CDR3 in DNA: TGTGCCAGCAGCCAAACCCCCAGTGGGTGGGGGGCTGAAGCTTTCTTT. Encoded protein: CASSQTPSGWGAEAFF.

The chain recombines TRBV15 with TRBJ1-4; TRBD1 might be the D (6 bases). Germline V gene sequence: CDR1 LNHNV, CDR2 YYDKDF (reference sequence). The CDR3 totals 14 residues. Deletions cut 5 bases from V and 1 base from J, with 8 bases between. The CDR3 DNA reads as TGTGCCACCAGCCCGACAGGAACTAATGAAAAACTGTTTTTT. Protein: CATSPTGTNEKLFF.